The 30 T cell receptor beta chains below all came from one sample that was sequenced in a study of blood T cell repertoires in COVID-19. Some clones are missing from TCRdb's copy, which holds only in-frame ones; the method was immunoSEQ multiplex PCR. This table has about 310,000 clones, around 87% appearing once. The sample comprised peripheral blood. Receptors originate from a woman in her forties or fifties who had recovered from COVID-19.

The chain is built from TRBV13 and TRBJ2-7, with 9 bases lining up with TRBD2. Germline V gene sequence: CDR1 PRHDT, CDR2 FYEKMQ (reference sequence). The CDR3 is 17 amino acids. V dropped 1 base and J dropped 4; count of bases not matched to a gene: 11. The CDR3: CASSLEARTSESYEQYF. The CDR3 bases are TGTGCCAGCAGCTTAGAGGCTAGGACTAGCGAGAGTTACGAGCAGTACTTC.

In this sample, this clone turned up once. The chain couples TRBV7-9 to TRBJ2-1, with TRBD1 identical over 8 bases. The CDR3 is 16 amino acids. Germline trimming cut 0 bases from V and 9 bases from J; bases unmatched to any gene: 10. Germline V lookup: CDR1 SEHNR, CDR2 FQNEAQ (reference sequence). CDR3 loop: CASSLARGRGRGEQFF. The CDR3, as DNA: TGTGCCAGCAGCTTAGCGCGGGGCAGGGGGCGCGGTGAGCAGTTCTTC. Combining the CDR3 with reference TRBV7-9 and TRBJ2-1 gives the whole variable domain DTGVSQNPRHKITKRGQNVTFRCDPISEHNRLYWYRQTLGQGPEFLTYFQNEAQLEKSRLLSDRFSAERPKGSFSTLEIQRTEQGDSAMYLCASSLARGRGRGEQFFGPGTRLTVL.

This clone has just a few counts. This chain joins TRBV7-9 and TRBJ2-1; the D gene is possibly TRBD1 (6 bases). Germline loops: CDR1 SEHNR, CDR2 FQNEAQ (reference sequence). The CDR3 covers 13 residues. With 3 bases removed from V and 6 bases from J, the gap between germline ends came to 9 bases. The CDR3 here is CASSFQGSNEQFF. The CDR3 region has the DNA TGTGCCAGCAGCTTCCAGGGGAGCAATGAGCAGTTCTTC. The variable domain in full, completed from reference TRBV7-9 and TRBJ2-1, reads DTGVSQNPRHKITKRGQNVTFRCDPISEHNRLYWYRQTLGQGPEFLTYFQNEAQLEKSRLLSDRFSAERPKGSFSTLEIQRTEQGDSAMYLCASSFQGSNEQFFGPGTRLTVL.

This sequence joins TRBV2 and TRBJ1-4; 10 positions match TRBD1. This CDR3 spans 15 amino acids. V dropped 1 base and J dropped 7; count of bases not matched to a gene: 3. Per germline, CDR1 SNHLY and CDR2 FYNNEI. The CDR3 DNA reads TGTGCCAGCAGTGAAGGCGGACAGGGGGGTGAAAAACTGTTTTTT. As protein: CASSEGGQGGEKLFF.

The chain links TRBV27 to TRBJ1-2; D gene ambiguous. CDR3 length: 13 amino acids. The germline V gene has CDR1 MNHEY and CDR2 SMNVEV (reference sequence). Trimming shortened V by 0 bases and J by 3 bases, and 5 bases separated the two germline ends. The CDR3 nucleotides read TGTGCCAGCAGTTTATCGGCAGACTATGGCTACACCTTC. This sequence encodes CASSLSADYGYTF.

V and J are TRBV30 and TRBJ1-5, with TRBD1 matching 9 bases. J gave up 6 bases and V 2 bases, and 8 bases lay outside the gene matches. The CDR3 covers 15 residues. Germline V gene lookup returns CDR1 GTSNPN and CDR2 SVGIG (reference sequence). CDR3 loop: CAWSRDRVRGQPQHF. The DNA of the CDR3 is TGTGCCTGGAGTAGGGACAGGGTAAGGGGTCAGCCCCAGCATTTT.

The V and J genes are TRBV12-2 and TRBJ1-2; the table's TRBD1 call for D was not verified on the DNA. TRBV12-2 is a pseudogene. The CDR3 is 14 amino acids. The CDR3 DNA sequence: TGTGCAAGTCGCTCGCGAAGGGGAAACTATGGCTACACCTTC. Amino acids: CASRSRRGNYGYTF.

This clone was recorded once. J is TRBJ2-7 and V is TRBV27; possible D gene TRBD1, 6 bases. Per germline, CDR1 MNHEY and CDR2 SMNVEV (reference sequence). The CDR3 runs 15 residues. The V end lost 4 bases, the J end lost 1 base, and 14 bases lay between the germline ends. For the CDR3, the DNA is TGTGCCAGCAGTTCTTTAGGAGGACAGTCCTACGAGCAGTACTTC. Protein sequence: CASSSLGGQSYEQYF.

The rearrangement uses TRBV24-1 and TRBJ2-7, with D maybe TRBD1 (6 bases). This CDR3 contains 16 residues. V was shortened by 4 bases and J by 2 bases, with 17 bases between the two germline ends. Germline values: CDR1 KGHDR, CDR2 SFDVKD. The CDR3 region has the DNA TGTGCCACCAGTGACGGTGGGGCAGGGGAGACCTACGAGCAGTACTTC. Amino acids: CATSDGGAGETYEQYF.

CDR3 sequence reads: CASSYLGQLRTGELFF. The CDR3 coding sequence is TGTGCCAGCAGCTACCTGGGACAGCTGAGGACCGGGGAGCTGTTTTTT. J is TRBJ2-2 and V is TRBV7-2; 7 nucleotides agree with TRBD1. Germline V CDR1 and CDR2: SGHTA, FQGNSA. The V gene end was trimmed by 4 bases and the J gene end by 5 bases; junction bases not matched to a gene: 10. This CDR3 has 16 residues.

This clone was observed at least ten times. The chain combines TRBV10-1 with TRBJ1-1, with D hard to call. Trimming took 4 bases from V and 1 from J, leaving 7 bases between them. CDR3 length equals 13 residues. The germline V gene encodes CDR1 WNHNN and CDR2 SYGVQD (reference sequence). The CDR3 loop reads CASSAGKNTEAFF. Here the CDR3 DNA reads TGCGCCAGCAGTGCTGGCAAGAACACTGAAGCTTTCTTT.

The J gene is TRBJ2-1, the V gene TRBV7-9; tentative D call: TRBD1 (6 bases). CDR3 size: 14 residues. The V end lost 2 bases, the J end lost 10 bases, and 15 bases lay between the germline ends. CDR1 is SEHNR and CDR2 is FQNEAQ in the germline V gene (reference sequence). As DNA, the CDR3 is TGTGCCAGCAGCTTAATCCGTCAGGGGAACGAGCAGTTCTTC. Its translation is CASSLIRQGNEQFF.

This chain links TRBV6-5 with TRBJ1-6; 8 bases line up with TRBD1. The trim removed 6 bases at V and 7 bases at J, leaving 8 bases unmatched. The CDR3 is made up of 15 amino acids. The germline gives CDR1 MNHEY, CDR2 SVGAGI. CDR3 bases: TGTGCCAGCAGCTTAGAGGGACAGGCCAATTCACCCCTCCACTTT. This encodes CASSLEGQANSPLHF.

CDR3 bases: TGTGCCAGCAGCCCTGACAAGGGGAAACTGTTTTTT. Protein product: CASSPDKGKLFF. The rearrangement uses TRBV12-3 or TRBV12-4 and TRBJ1-4; possibly TRBD1 for D (5 bases). CDR3 length equals 12 residues. Trimming cost V 6 bases and J 11 bases, with 13 bases left between them.

The chain carries TRBV24-1 and TRBJ1-2, with a tentative D call TRBD1 (6 bases). The CDR3 is 13 amino acids. Between the trimmed V and J ends, which lost 3 bases and 5 bases, there was a span of 9 bases. Germline V lookup: CDR1 KGHDR, CDR2 SFDVKD. The CDR3 protein is CATSDETGYGYTF. The CDR3 DNA reads as TGTGCCACCAGTGATGAAACAGGGTATGGCTACACCTTC.

This clone appeared once. This chain links TRBV5-4 with TRBJ2-7; 8 nucleotides agree with TRBD2. The CDR3 has 13 residues. Germline V CDR1 and CDR2: SGHNT, YYREEE (reference sequence). V shed 4 bases, J shed 6 bases, and the junction held 6 bases outside the gene matches. This CDR3 is CASSPGGGREQYF. Here the CDR3 DNA reads TGTGCCAGCAGCCCCGGGGGGGGGCGCGAGCAGTACTTC.

The chain carries TRBV19 and TRBJ2-5; TRBD2 aligns across 8 bases. The germline gives CDR1 LNHDA, CDR2 SQIVND (reference sequence). The CDR3 covers 16 residues. With V trimmed by 3 bases and J by 5 bases, 11 bases remained unmatched. The CDR3 spells CASSIFGRGPGETQYF. The CDR3 DNA is TGTGCCAGTAGTATTTTCGGGAGGGGTCCGGGGGAGACCCAGTACTTC.

The count of this clone is one. The chain links TRBV21-1 to TRBJ2-5; TRBD1 reflects the table's D call only, with no check against the DNA. TRBV21-1 is tagged as a pseudogene. The CDR3 loop spans 16 amino acids. The CDR3 sequence is CASSKRDREITETQYF. In DNA, the CDR3 is TGTGCCAGCAGCAAGAGGGACAGGGAAATTACGGAGACCCAGTACTTC.

This clone came up once. The J gene is TRBJ2-4, the V gene TRBV9, with 8 bases identical to TRBD1. Looked up from germline, CDR1 is SGDLS and CDR2 is YYNGEE. J lost 6 bases, V lost 4 bases, and 15 bases had no gene match. This CDR3 is 17 amino acids long. The CDR3 here is CASSSRVSGGAGNIQYF. For the CDR3, the DNA is TGTGCCAGCAGCTCCCGGGTGTCAGGGGGCGCGGGAAACATTCAGTACTTC.

This sequence joins TRBV6-5 and TRBJ1-5; possible D gene TRBD1, 5 bases. Trimming stripped 7 bases from V and 7 bases from J, with 17 bases between. CDR3 length equals 14 residues. The germline V gene has CDR1 MNHEY and CDR2 SVGAGI. The chain's CDR3 is CASTPWQGGQPQHF. DNA of the CDR3: TGTGCCAGCACCCCCTGGCAGGGAGGACAGCCCCAGCATTTT.

The V call is TRBV30, the J call TRBJ1-5; 7 nucleotides line up with TRBD1. The germline gives CDR1 GTSNPN, CDR2 SVGIG (reference sequence). The ends lost 2 bases at V and 3 bases at J; junction bases unmatched: 4. This CDR3 comprises 14 residues. This chain's CDR3 is CAWSMGQYNQPQHF. For the CDR3, the DNA is TGTGCCTGGAGTATGGGACAGTACAATCAGCCCCAGCATTTT.

This chain connects TRBV6-5 to TRBJ1-6; tentatively, D is TRBD1 (6 bases). Germline V gives CDR1 MNHEY, CDR2 SVGAGI. V dropped 4 bases and J dropped 6 bases, with 16 bases sitting between them. CDR3 length: 16 residues. Written as DNA, the CDR3 is TGTGCCAGCAGTTTCCTCCGACAGGCCGCTAATTCACCCCTCCACTTT. Its protein is CASSFLRQAANSPLHF.

The chain joins TRBV28 to TRBJ1-5; D is possibly TRBD1 (5 bases). This CDR3 contains 15 residues. V lost 11 bases and J 7 bases, leaving 24 bases between the germline ends. Germline assignment: CDR1 MDHEN and CDR2 SYDVKM. CDR3 protein: CASISGGAGGQPQHF. The CDR3 coding sequence is TGTGCCTCAATCTCCGGCGGAGCCGGGGGACAGCCCCAGCATTTT.

This chain connects TRBV9 to TRBJ2-1; 13 bases line up with TRBD2. V shed 4 bases, J shed 5 bases, and the junction held 3 bases outside the gene matches. Germline V gene lookup returns CDR1 SGDLS and CDR2 YYNGEE. This CDR3 is built from 15 residues. The CDR3: CASSKLAGGNNEQFF. DNA of the CDR3: TGTGCCAGCAGCAAACTAGCGGGAGGGAACAATGAGCAGTTCTTC.

This chain uses TRBV6-6 with TRBJ1-1, with 9 nucleotides matching TRBD1. J was trimmed by 3 bases and V by 3 bases; bases with no gene match: 2. Germline V lookup: CDR1 MNHNY, CDR2 SVGAGI (reference sequence). This CDR3 spans 14 amino acids. The CDR3 loop reads CASSYRQGDTEAFF. CDR3 DNA sequence: TGTGCCAGCAGTTATCGACAGGGGGACACTGAAGCTTTCTTT.

V is TRBV6-5 and J is TRBJ1-1, with 9 bases that match TRBD1. Germline loops: CDR1 MNHEY, CDR2 SVGAGI. The J segment lost 5 bases and the V segment lost 6 bases, leaving 4 bases of the junction unmatched. The CDR3 is 13 residues long. The CDR3 region has the DNA TGTGCCAGCAGCCCAGACAGGGGGACTGAAGCTTTCTTT. This codes for CASSPDRGTEAFF.

The gene calls are TRBV9 and TRBJ2-3, with TRBD2 matching over 15 bases. Trimming cost V 4 bases and J 3 bases; bases outside gene matches: 6. CDR1 is SGDLS, CDR2 YYNGEE, per germline. The CDR3 runs 17 residues. The CDR3, as DNA: TGTGCCAGCAGCTTCGGACTAGCGGGGGGGAGGACAGATACGCAGTATTTT. Its protein is CASSFGLAGGRTDTQYF.

The chain uses TRBV10-3 and TRBJ1-1, with 8 bases that match TRBD1. Looked up from germline, CDR1 is ENHRY and CDR2 is SYGVKD. J lost 1 base, V lost 4 bases, and 5 bases had no gene match. This CDR3 is built from 15 residues. In nucleotides, the CDR3 is TGTGCCATCAGTGCGTCCGGGACAGGGAACACTGAAGCTTTCTTT. Protein sequence: CAISASGTGNTEAFF.

This clone was seen at least ten times. The rearrangement uses TRBV28 and TRBJ2-7, with 7 bases matching TRBD1. The V gene end was trimmed by 5 bases and the J gene end by 5 bases; junction bases not matched to a gene: 9. This CDR3 comprises 14 residues. Germline loops: CDR1 MDHEN, CDR2 SYDVKM. In nucleotides, the CDR3 is TGTGCCAGCAGTCCAGACAGGGTTAGCGACGAGCAGTACTTC. It codes for CASSPDRVSDEQYF.

The gene calls are TRBV5-8 and TRBJ2-5; D might be TRBD2 (6 bases). Germline-derived CDR1 and CDR2 are SGHTS and YDEGEE. Trimming shortened V by 2 bases and J by 3 bases, and 20 bases separated the two germline ends. This CDR3 has 17 amino acids. CDR3 sequence reads: CASSLFKRATLKETQYF. The CDR3 DNA follows: TGTGCCAGCAGCTTATTTAAGCGGGCGACACTCAAAGAGACCCAGTACTTC.